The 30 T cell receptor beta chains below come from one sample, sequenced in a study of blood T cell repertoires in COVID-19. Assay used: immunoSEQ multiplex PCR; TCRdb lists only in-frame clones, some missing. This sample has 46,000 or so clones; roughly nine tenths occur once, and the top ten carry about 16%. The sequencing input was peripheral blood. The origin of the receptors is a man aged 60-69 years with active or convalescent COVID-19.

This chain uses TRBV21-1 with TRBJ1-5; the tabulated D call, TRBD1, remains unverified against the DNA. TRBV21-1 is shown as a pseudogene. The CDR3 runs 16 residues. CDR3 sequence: CASSTHSRDNNQPQHF. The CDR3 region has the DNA TGTGCCAGCAGCACGCATAGCCGGGACAACAATCAGCCCCAGCATTTT.

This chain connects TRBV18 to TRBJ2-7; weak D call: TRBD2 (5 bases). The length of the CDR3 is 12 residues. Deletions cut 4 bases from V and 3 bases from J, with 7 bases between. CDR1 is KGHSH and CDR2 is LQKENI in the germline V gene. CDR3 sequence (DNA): TGTGCCAGCTCACGGGAGAGCTACGAGCAGTACTTC. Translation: CASSRESYEQYF.

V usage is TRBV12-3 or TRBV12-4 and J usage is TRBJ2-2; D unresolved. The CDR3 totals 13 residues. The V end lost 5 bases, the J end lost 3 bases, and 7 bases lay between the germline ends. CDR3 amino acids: CASSLQYTGELFF. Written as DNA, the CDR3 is TGTGCCAGCAGTCTACAGTACACCGGGGAGCTGTTTTTT.

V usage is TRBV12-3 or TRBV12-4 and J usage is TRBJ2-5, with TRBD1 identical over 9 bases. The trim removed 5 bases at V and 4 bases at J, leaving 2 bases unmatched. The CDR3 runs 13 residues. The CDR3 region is CASSTGGGETQYF. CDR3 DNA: TGTGCCAGCAGTACAGGGGGCGGAGAGACCCAGTACTTC.

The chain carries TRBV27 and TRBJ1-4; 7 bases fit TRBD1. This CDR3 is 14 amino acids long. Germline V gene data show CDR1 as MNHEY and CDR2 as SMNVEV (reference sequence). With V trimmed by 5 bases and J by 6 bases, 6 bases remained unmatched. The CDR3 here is CASSRDRDDEKLFF. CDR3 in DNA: TGTGCCAGCAGTAGAGACAGGGACGATGAAAAACTGTTTTTT.

CDR3 sequence reads: CASSSIGQGAYTEAFF. The CDR3 coding sequence is TGCGCCAGCAGCTCGATCGGACAGGGGGCCTATACTGAAGCTTTCTTT. J is TRBJ1-1 and V is TRBV5-1; 11 nucleotides match TRBD1. The CDR3 is 16 amino acids. CDR1 is SGHRS and CDR2 is YFSETQ in the germline V gene. The J segment lost 5 bases and the V segment lost 3 bases, leaving 9 bases of the junction unmatched.

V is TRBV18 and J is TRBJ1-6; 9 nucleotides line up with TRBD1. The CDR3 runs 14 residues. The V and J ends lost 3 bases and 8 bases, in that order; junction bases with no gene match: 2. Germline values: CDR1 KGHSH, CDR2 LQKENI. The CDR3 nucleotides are TGTGCCAGCTCACCGGGACAGGGTTATTCACCCCTCCACTTT. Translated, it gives CASSPGQGYSPLHF.

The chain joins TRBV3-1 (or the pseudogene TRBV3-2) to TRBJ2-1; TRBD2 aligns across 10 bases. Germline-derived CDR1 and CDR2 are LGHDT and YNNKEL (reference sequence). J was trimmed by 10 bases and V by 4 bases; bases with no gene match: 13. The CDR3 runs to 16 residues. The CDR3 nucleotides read TGTGCCAGCAGCCCCCCGGTAGCGGGGGGACGTGACGAGCAGTTCTTC. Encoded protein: CASSPPVAGGRDEQFF.

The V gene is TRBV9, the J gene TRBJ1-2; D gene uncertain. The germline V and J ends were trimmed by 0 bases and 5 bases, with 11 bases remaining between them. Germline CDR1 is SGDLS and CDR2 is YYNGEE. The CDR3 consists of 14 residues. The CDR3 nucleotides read TGTGCCAGCAGCGTAGAGTCAGAAACATATGGCTACACCTTC. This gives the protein CASSVESETYGYTF.

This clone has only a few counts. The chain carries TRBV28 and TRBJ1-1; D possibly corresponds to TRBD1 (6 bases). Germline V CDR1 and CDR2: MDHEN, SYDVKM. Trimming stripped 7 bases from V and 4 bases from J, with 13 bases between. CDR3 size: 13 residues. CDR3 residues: CASTSPGVTEAFF. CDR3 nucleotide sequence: TGTGCCAGCACTTCCCCAGGGGTCACTGAAGCTTTCTTT.

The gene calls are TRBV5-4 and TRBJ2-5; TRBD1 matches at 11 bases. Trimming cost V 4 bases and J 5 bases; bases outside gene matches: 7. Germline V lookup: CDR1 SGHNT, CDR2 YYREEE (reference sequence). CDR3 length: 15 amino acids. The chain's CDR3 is CASSGGTGGRETQYF. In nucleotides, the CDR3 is TGTGCCAGCAGCGGTGGGACAGGGGGACGGGAGACCCAGTACTTC.

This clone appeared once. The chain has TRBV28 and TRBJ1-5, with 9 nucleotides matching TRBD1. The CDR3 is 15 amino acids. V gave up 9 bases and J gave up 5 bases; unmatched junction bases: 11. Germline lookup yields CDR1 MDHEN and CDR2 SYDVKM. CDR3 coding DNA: TGTGCCAGTCGCCGGGACAGGGAGGTGTATCAGCCCCAGCATTTT. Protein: CASRRDREVYQPQHF.

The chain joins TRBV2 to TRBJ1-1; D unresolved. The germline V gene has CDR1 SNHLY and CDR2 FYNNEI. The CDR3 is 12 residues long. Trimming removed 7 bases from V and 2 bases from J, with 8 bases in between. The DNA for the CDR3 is TGTGCCAGCACCTCCCGTAACACTGAAGCTTTCTTT. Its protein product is CASTSRNTEAFF.

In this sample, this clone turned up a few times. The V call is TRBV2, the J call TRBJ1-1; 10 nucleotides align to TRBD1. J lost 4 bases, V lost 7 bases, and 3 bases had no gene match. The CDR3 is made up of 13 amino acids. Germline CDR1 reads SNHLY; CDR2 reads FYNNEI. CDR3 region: CASKDRGFTEAFF. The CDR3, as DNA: TGTGCCAGCAAGGACAGGGGGTTCACTGAAGCTTTCTTT.

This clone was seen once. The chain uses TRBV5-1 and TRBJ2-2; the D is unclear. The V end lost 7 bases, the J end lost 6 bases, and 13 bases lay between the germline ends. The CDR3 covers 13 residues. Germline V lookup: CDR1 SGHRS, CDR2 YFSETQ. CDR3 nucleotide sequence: TGCGCCAGCTGTATTTCGGTTGCCGGGGAGCTGTTTTTT. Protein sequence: CASCISVAGELFF.

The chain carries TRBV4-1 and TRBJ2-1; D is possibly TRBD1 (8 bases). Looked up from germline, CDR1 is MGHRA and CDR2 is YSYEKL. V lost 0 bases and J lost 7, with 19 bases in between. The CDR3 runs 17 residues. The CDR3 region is CASSQDSGGQGRNEQFF. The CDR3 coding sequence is TGCGCCAGCAGCCAAGACTCGGGAGGACAGGGAAGGAATGAGCAGTTCTTC.

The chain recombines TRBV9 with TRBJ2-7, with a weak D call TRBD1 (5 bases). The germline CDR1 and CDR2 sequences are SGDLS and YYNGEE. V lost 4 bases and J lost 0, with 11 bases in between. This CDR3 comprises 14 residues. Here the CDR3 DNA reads TGTGCCAGCAGCCCTCGCCAGGGCTCCTACGAGCAGTACTTC. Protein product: CASSPRQGSYEQYF. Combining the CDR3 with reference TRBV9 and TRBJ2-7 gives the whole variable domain DSGVTQTPKHLITATGQRVTLRCSPRSGDLSVYWYQQSLDQGLQFLIQYYNGEERAKGNILERFSAQQFPDLHSELNLSSLELGDSALYFCASSPRQGSYEQYFGPGTRLTVT.

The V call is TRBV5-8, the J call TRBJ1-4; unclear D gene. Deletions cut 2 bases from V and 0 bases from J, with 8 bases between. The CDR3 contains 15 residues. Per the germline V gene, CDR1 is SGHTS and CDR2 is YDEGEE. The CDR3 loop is CASSFRGATNEKLFF. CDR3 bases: TGTGCCAGCAGCTTTCGAGGCGCAACTAATGAAAAACTGTTTTTT.

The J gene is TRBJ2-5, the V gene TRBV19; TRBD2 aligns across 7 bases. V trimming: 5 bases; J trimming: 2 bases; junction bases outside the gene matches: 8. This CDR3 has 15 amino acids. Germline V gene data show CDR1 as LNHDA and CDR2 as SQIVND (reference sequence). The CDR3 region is CASSQGRGRQETQYF. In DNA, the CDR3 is TGTGCCAGTAGTCAAGGGAGGGGTCGACAAGAGACCCAGTACTTC. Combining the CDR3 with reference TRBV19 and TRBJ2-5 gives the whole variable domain DGGITQSPKYLFRKEGQNVTLSCEQNLNHDAMYWYRQDPGQGLRLIYYSQIVNDFQKGDIAEGYSVSREKKESFPLTVTSAQKNPTAFYLCASSQGRGRQETQYFGPGTRLLVL.

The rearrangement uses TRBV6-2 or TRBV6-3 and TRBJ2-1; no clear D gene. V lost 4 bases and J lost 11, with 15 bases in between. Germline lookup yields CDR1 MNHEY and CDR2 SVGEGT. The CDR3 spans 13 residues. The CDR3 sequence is CASSFAGDIQQFF. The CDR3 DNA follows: TGTGCCAGCAGTTTCGCCGGCGACATTCAGCAGTTCTTC.

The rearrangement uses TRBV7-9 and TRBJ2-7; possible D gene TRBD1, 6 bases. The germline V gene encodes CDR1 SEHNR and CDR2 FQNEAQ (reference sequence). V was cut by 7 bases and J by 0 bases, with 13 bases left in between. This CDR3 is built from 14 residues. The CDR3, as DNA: TGTGCCAGCACCCGAGGACAGCCCTCCTACGAGCAGTACTTC. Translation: CASTRGQPSYEQYF.

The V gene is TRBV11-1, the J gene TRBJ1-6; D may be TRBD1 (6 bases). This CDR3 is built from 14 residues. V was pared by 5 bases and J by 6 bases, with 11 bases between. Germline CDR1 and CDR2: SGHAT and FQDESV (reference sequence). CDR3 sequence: CASSLLQGNSPLHF. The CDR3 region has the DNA TGTGCCAGCAGCCTGTTACAGGGTAATTCACCCCTCCACTTT.

CDR3 sequence (DNA): TGTGCCAGCAGCCAAGGACTAGCGGGGGAATACGAGCAGTACTTC. Its protein product is CASSQGLAGEYEQYF. The J gene is TRBJ2-7, the V gene TRBV3-1 (or the pseudogene TRBV3-2); 12 bases line up with TRBD2. V dropped 1 base and J dropped 4; count of bases not matched to a gene: 2. The CDR3 is 15 amino acids. CDR1 and CDR2 from the germline V gene are LGHDT and YNNKEL (reference sequence).

This CDR3 is CASSVVPDSPLHF. The CDR3 DNA reads as TGTGCCAGCAGCGTAGTCCCGGATTCACCCCTCCACTTT. This chain connects TRBV9 to TRBJ1-6; D remains ambiguous. V was trimmed by 0 bases and J by 8 bases, leaving 6 bases between them. The CDR3 length is 13 residues. Germline V CDR1 and CDR2: SGDLS, YYNGEE.

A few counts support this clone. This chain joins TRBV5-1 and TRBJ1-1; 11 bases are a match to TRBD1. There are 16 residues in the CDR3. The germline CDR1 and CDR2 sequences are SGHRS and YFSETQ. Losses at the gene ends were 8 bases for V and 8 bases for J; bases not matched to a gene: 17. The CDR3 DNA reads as TGCGCCAGTCACGCGAACCGGGGACAGGGGGGATCGGAAGCTTTCTTT. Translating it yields CASHANRGQGGSEAFF.

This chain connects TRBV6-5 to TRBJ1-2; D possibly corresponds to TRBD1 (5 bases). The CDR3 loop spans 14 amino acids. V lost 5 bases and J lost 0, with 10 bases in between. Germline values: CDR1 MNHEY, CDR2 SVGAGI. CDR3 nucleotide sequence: TGTGCCAGCAGTCGGCTGACAGCTAACTATGGCTACACCTTC. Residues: CASSRLTANYGYTF.

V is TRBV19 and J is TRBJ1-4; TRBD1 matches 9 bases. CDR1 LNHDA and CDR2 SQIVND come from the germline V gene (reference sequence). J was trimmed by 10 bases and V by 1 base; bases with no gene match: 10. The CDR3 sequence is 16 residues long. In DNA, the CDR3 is TGTGCCAGTAGTATAGTAGCACCGGGACAGGGCGGAAAACTGTTTTTT. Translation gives CASSIVAPGQGGKLFF.

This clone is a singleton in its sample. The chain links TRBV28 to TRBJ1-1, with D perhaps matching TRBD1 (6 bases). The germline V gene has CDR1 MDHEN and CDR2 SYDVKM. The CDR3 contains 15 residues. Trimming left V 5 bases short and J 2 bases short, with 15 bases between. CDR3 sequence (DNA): TGTGCCAGCAGTCTACAGGGTTGGGGTAACACTGAAGCTTTCTTT. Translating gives CASSLQGWGNTEAFF. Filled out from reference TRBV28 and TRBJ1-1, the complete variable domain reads DVKVTQSSRYLVKRTGEKVFLECVQDMDHENMFWYRQDPGLGLRLIYFSYDVKMKEKGDIPEGYSVSREKKERFSLILESASTNQTSMYLCASSLQGWGNTEAFFGQGTRLTVV.

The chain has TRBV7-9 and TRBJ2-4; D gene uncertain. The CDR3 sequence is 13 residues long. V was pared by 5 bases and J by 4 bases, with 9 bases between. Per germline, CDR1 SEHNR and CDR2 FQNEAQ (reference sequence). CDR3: CASSGQLKNIQYF. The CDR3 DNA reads TGTGCCAGCAGCGGGCAGCTTAAAAACATTCAGTACTTC.

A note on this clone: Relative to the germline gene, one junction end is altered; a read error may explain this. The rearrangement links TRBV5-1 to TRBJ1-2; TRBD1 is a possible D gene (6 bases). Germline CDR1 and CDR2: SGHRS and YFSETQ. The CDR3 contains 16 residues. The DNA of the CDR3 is TGCGCCAGCAACTTGATTCCGGACAGATCCAACTATGGCTACACCTTC. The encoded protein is CASNLIPDRSNYGYTF.